The 15 T cell receptor beta chains reported below all come from one sample, sequenced in a study of blood T cell repertoires in COVID-19 (TCRdb year 2020). The library came from the immunoSEQ multiplex PCR assay. TCRdb obtained this table from immuneACCESS and retained in-frame rearrangements with V and J assigned. These tables miss some clones; where compared with another copy, unresolved V genes account for less than half of the shortfall, and the remainder is unexplained. The sample data list approximately 52,000 clones, and 75% to 90% of these were observed just once. Jointly, the top ten make up roughly 1.3% of the sample. Sequencing was done on a sample of peripheral blood. These receptors were collected from a man aged 60-69 years with acute or convalescent COVID-19.

The chain uses TRBV19 and TRBJ1-3; D might be TRBD1 (6 bases). CDR1 LNHDA and CDR2 SQIVND come from the germline V gene (reference sequence). The CDR3 length is 12 residues. V lost 6 bases to trimming and J lost 6 bases, with 9 bases between them. CDR3 region: CASSAGENTIYF. CDR3 bases: TGTGCCAGTAGCGCAGGGGAAAACACCATATATTTT.

The gene calls are TRBV19 and TRBJ2-7, with D possibly matching TRBD1 (5 bases). V was pared by 1 base and J by 0 bases, with 7 bases between. This CDR3 has 14 residues. Germline lookup yields CDR1 LNHDA and CDR2 SQIVND (reference sequence). The CDR3 nucleotides read TGTGCCAGTAGTATAGGGGGCGGCTCCTACGAGCAGTACTTC. The encoded protein is CASSIGGGSYEQYF.

The genes are TRBV5-1 and TRBJ2-5, with D hard to call. V shed 0 bases and J shed 2 bases, with 8 bases lying between them. Germline V gives CDR1 SGHRS, CDR2 YFSETQ. This CDR3 has 14 residues. The CDR3 DNA sequence: TGCGCCAGCAGCTTGGAGCCAAATCAAGAGACCCAGTACTTC. Its protein is CASSLEPNQETQYF.

This clone was seen only once. V and J are TRBV9 and TRBJ2-1, with D possibly TRBD1 on 6 matching bases. CDR3 size: 15 residues. V was shortened by 0 bases and J by 8 bases, with 15 bases between the two germline ends. Germline V lookup: CDR1 SGDLS, CDR2 YYNGEE. This chain's CDR3 is CASSVGGRGADEQFF. Written as DNA, the CDR3 is TGTGCCAGCAGCGTAGGGGGCAGGGGCGCGGATGAGCAGTTCTTC.

CDR3 amino acids: CASSELGLAGGRETQYF. The CDR3 region has the DNA TGTGCCAGCAGCGAACTTGGACTAGCGGGGGGGCGAGAGACCCAGTACTTC. The rearrangement joins TRBV9 to TRBJ2-5, with 15 bases lining up with TRBD2. The germline V gene has CDR1 SGDLS and CDR2 YYNGEE. Unmatched junction bases numbered 7, after V lost 3 bases and J lost 4 bases. The length of the CDR3 is 17 residues.

The chain combines TRBV15 with TRBJ1-1, with D maybe TRBD1 (5 bases). V lost 5 bases to trimming and J lost 6 bases, with 19 bases between them. Looked up from germline, CDR1 is LNHNV and CDR2 is YYDKDF (reference sequence). The CDR3 consists of 15 residues. CDR3 residues: CATSGGEGPGAEAFF. CDR3 nucleotides: TGTGCCACCAGCGGAGGCGAGGGACCGGGGGCTGAAGCTTTCTTT.

This clone was detected once. The CDR3 reads CASSNTGGLYNEQFF. The CDR3 region has the DNA TGTGCCAGCAGTAACACGGGGGGGCTCTACAATGAGCAGTTCTTC. The V call is TRBV6-5, the J call TRBJ2-1, with 8 bases that match TRBD2. V trimming: 5 bases; J trimming: 3 bases; junction bases outside the gene matches: 6. The CDR3 has 15 residues. From germline, CDR1 is MNHEY and CDR2 SVGAGI.

The rearrangement links TRBV28 to TRBJ1-5; TRBD1 is a possible D gene (5 bases). Germline CDR1 reads MDHEN; CDR2 reads SYDVKM. V was shortened by 3 bases and J by 7 bases, with 13 bases between the two germline ends. The CDR3 has 14 residues. DNA of the CDR3: TGTGCCAGCAGTTTTCAGGGTAATGGGCAGCCCCAGCATTTT. It codes for CASSFQGNGQPQHF.

The gene calls are TRBV18 and TRBJ2-1, with a tentative D call TRBD1 (6 bases). This CDR3 has 13 amino acids. Trimming removed 0 bases from V and 10 bases from J, with 10 bases in between. Germline V lookup: CDR1 KGHSH, CDR2 LQKENI. CDR3 DNA: TGTGCCAGCTCACCACCAGGCAGGGGCGAGCAGTTCTTC. Protein sequence: CASSPPGRGEQFF.

The chain joins TRBV3-1 (or the pseudogene TRBV3-2) to TRBJ1-6, with D possibly TRBD1 on 6 matching bases. The CDR3 is 20 amino acids. The ends were cut back, 1 base at V and 0 bases at J, with 19 bases in the middle. Looked up from germline, CDR1 is LGHDT and CDR2 is YNNKEL (reference sequence). For the CDR3, the DNA is TGTGCCAGCAGCCAAGGGCGTACAGGGTCGGGGAGCTCCTATAATTCACCCCTCCACTTT. This sequence encodes CASSQGRTGSGSSYNSPLHF.

The V and J genes are TRBV19 and TRBJ2-7, with a weak D call TRBD2 (5 bases). Trimming stripped 5 bases from V and 0 bases from J, with 8 bases between. The CDR3 runs 13 residues. CDR1 and CDR2 from the germline V gene are LNHDA and SQIVND (reference sequence). The CDR3 is CASSLGDSYEQYF. The CDR3 nucleotides read TGTGCCAGTAGTCTCGGGGACTCCTACGAGCAGTACTTC.

This clone was recorded a few times. The V call is TRBV7-9, the J call TRBJ2-3, with 10 bases that match TRBD2. The ends lost 2 bases at V and 4 bases at J; junction bases unmatched: 0. The CDR3 extends over 14 amino acids. Germline V gene data show CDR1 as SEHNR and CDR2 as FQNEAQ (reference sequence). CDR3 sequence: CASSLLAGADTQYF. CDR3 nucleotide sequence: TGTGCCAGCAGCTTACTAGCGGGAGCAGATACGCAGTATTTT.

The rearrangement uses TRBV28 and TRBJ1-4; no definite D call. The CDR3 length is 15 residues. Germline loops: CDR1 MDHEN, CDR2 SYDVKM. V gave up 3 bases and J gave up 8 bases, with 16 bases separating them. Here the CDR3 DNA reads TGTGCCAGCAGTTTCTCAGTGATGGGAGGGGAAAAACTGTTTTTT. This gives the protein CASSFSVMGGEKLFF.

The V gene is TRBV5-6, the J gene TRBJ2-7, with TRBD2 identical over 10 bases. The germline gives CDR1 SGHDT, CDR2 YYEEEE. The CDR3 runs 15 residues. Unmatched junction bases numbered 5, after V lost 4 bases and J lost 1 base. The CDR3 loop is CASSPTSGVSYEQYF. CDR3 nucleotide sequence: TGTGCCAGCAGCCCAACTAGCGGGGTGTCCTACGAGCAGTACTTC.

The chain links TRBV4-2 to TRBJ1-5; D not resolved. V was shortened by 0 bases and J by 5 bases, with 11 bases between the two germline ends. CDR1 is LGHNA, CDR2 YNFKEQ, per germline. The CDR3 contains 15 residues. The CDR3, as DNA: TGTGCCAGCAGCCAAGATACTATCACCTATCAGCCCCAGCATTTT. Translating it yields CASSQDTITYQPQHF.